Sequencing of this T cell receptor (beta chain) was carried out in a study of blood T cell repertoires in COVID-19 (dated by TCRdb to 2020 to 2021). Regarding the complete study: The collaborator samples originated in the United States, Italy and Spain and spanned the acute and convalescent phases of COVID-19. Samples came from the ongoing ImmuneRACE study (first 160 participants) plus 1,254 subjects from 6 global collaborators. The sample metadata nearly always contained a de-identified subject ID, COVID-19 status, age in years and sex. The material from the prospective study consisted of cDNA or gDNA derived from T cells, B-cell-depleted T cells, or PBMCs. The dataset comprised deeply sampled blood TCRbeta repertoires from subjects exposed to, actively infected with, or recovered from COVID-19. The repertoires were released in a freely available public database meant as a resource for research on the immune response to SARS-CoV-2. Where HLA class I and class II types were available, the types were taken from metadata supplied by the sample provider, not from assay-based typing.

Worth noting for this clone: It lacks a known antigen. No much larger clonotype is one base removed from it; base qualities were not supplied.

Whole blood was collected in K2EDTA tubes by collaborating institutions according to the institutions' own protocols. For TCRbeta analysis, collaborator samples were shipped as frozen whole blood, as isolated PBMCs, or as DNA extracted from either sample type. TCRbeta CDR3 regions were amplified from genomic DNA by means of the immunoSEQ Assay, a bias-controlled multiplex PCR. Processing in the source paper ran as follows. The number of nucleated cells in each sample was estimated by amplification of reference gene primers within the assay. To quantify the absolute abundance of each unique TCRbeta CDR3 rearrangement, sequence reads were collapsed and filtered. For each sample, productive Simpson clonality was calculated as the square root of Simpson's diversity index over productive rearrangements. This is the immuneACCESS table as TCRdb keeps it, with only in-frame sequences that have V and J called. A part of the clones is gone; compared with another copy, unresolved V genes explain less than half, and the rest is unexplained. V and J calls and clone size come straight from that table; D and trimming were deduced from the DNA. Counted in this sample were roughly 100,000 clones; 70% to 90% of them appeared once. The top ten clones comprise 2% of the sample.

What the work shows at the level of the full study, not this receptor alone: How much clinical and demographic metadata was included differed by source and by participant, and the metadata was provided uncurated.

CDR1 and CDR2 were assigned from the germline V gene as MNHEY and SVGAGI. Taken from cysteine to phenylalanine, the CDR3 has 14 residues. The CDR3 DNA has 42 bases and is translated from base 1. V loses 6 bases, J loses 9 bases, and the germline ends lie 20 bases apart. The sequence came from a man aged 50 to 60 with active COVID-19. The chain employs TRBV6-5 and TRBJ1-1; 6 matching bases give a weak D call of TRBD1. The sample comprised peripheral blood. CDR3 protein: CASRKGGGVTQAFF. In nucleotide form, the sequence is TGTGCCAGCAGAAAGGGGGGGGGCGTTACTCAAGCTTTCTTT.